Below are 26 T cell receptor beta chains sequenced from a single sample in a study of T cell changes during pregnancy in multiple sclerosis. Here immunoSEQ multiplex PCR was the method, and the copy in TCRdb shows in-frame clones only, minus some. The data contain 65,000 to 85,000 clones, about nine tenths of them singletons. Sequenced material: peripheral blood, taken after pregnancy. The source is a female donor in good health, enrolled as a control in a pregnancy study.

The gene calls are TRBV6-1 and TRBJ2-1, with a weak D call TRBD2 (5 bases). Germline CDR1 reads MNHNS; CDR2 reads SASEGT. Trimming took 6 bases from V and 7 from J, leaving 13 bases between them. CDR3 length: 13 residues. CDR3 DNA: TGTGCCAGCAGCGAGCGACGGGAAAATGAGCAGTTCTTC. Its translation is CASSERRENEQFF.

This sequence joins TRBV5-6 and TRBJ2-7; TRBD2 aligns across 15 bases. The CDR3 runs 15 residues. The J segment lost 5 bases and the V segment lost 3 bases, leaving 3 bases of the junction unmatched. Germline V gene sequence: CDR1 SGHDT, CDR2 YYEEEE. In nucleotides, the CDR3 is TGTGCCAGCAGCTGGGGGACTAGCGGGAGGAACGAGCAGTACTTC. This codes for CASSWGTSGRNEQYF.

The chain carries TRBV6-6 and TRBJ2-2; possibly TRBD2 for D (6 bases). V lost 5 bases, J lost 5 bases, and 15 bases lay in between. The CDR3 sequence is 15 residues long. Per the germline V gene, CDR1 is MNHNY and CDR2 is SVGAGI (reference sequence). CDR3 DNA sequence: TGTGCCAGCAGTCAAACCGGGGGACCGACCGGGGAGCTGTTTTTT. Translation gives CASSQTGGPTGELFF.

The chain is built from TRBV13 and TRBJ2-7, with TRBD1 matching 9 bases. Germline V gene data show CDR1 as PRHDT and CDR2 as FYEKMQ (reference sequence). The CDR3 covers 16 residues. Trimming removed 5 bases from V and 3 bases from J; junction bases left unmatched: 11. The CDR3 nucleotides read TGTGCCAGCAGCCTACCGTCCGGGACAGGGATCTACGAGCAGTACTTC. This sequence encodes CASSLPSGTGIYEQYF.

This sequence joins TRBV11-2 and TRBJ2-7, with TRBD2 identical over 7 bases. The germline V gene encodes CDR1 SGHAT and CDR2 FQNNGV. Losses at the gene ends were 5 bases for V and 0 bases for J; bases not matched to a gene: 10. This CDR3 has 16 residues. The CDR3 DNA sequence: TGTGCCAGCAGCCCCGGCCGGCGGGAGAGCTCCTACGAGCAGTACTTC. Its translation: CASSPGRRESSYEQYF.

This clone has only one observation. The chain employs TRBV10-3 and TRBJ1-2; TRBD1 agrees at 8 bases. CDR1 ENHRY and CDR2 SYGVKD come from the germline V gene. J lost 7 bases, V lost 0 bases, and 7 bases had no gene match. This CDR3 has 15 residues. The CDR3 protein is CAISESPTGESGYTF. CDR3 bases: TGTGCCATCAGTGAGTCCCCGACAGGGGAATCTGGCTACACCTTC.

The chain is built from TRBV7-2 and TRBJ1-4, with D possibly being TRBD1 (6 bases). The CDR3 length is 14 residues. Germline CDR1 reads SGHTA; CDR2 reads FQGNSA. V gave up 2 bases and J gave up 5 bases, with 9 bases separating them. The chain's CDR3 is CASSLQGTNEKLFF. The DNA for the CDR3 is TGTGCCAGCAGCTTACAGGGGACGAATGAAAAACTGTTTTTT.

V gene TRBV15 combines with J gene TRBJ2-3; the match to TRBD2 covers 8 bases. Germline CDR1 reads LNHNV; CDR2 reads YYDKDF (reference sequence). V was clipped by 0 bases and J by 4 bases; unmatched bases: 3. The CDR3 covers 15 residues. The CDR3 DNA follows: TGTGCCACCAGCAGAGATGACGGGGGGGCAGATACGCAGTATTTT. Translating gives CATSRDDGGADTQYF.

The V gene is TRBV20-1, the J gene TRBJ1-2; D remains unclear. V was cut by 5 bases and J by 6 bases, with 4 bases left in between. Germline CDR1 is DFQATT and CDR2 is SNEGSKA (reference sequence). CDR3 length equals 9 residues. The CDR3, as DNA: TGCAGTGCTCTTCATGGCTACACCTTC. Translating gives CSALHGYTF.

The chain employs TRBV30 and TRBJ1-1; D possibly corresponds to TRBD1 (6 bases). The CDR3 length is 16 residues. The germline gives CDR1 GTSNPN, CDR2 SVGIG (reference sequence). With 0 bases removed from V and 2 bases from J, the gap between germline ends came to 16 bases. The CDR3 DNA is TGTGCCTGGAGTGTGGGTGGGGGCCCCCTAAACACTGAAGCTTTCTTT. Translation gives CAWSVGGGPLNTEAFF.

The chain recombines TRBV7-8 with TRBJ1-1, with a tentative D call TRBD1 (6 bases). This CDR3 spans 12 amino acids. V was clipped by 1 base and J by 11 bases, with 11 bases between them. Germline V gives CDR1 SGHVS, CDR2 FQNEAQ. The CDR3 spells CASSLDRVGAFF. In DNA, the CDR3 is TGTGCCAGCAGCTTAGACAGGGTCGGGGCTTTCTTT.

The chain has TRBV25-1 and TRBJ2-5; D remains ambiguous. Germline CDR1 reads MGHDK; CDR2 reads SYGVNS. Trimming removed 4 bases from V and 3 bases from J, with 9 bases in between. CDR3 length equals 13 residues. DNA for the CDR3: TGTGCCAGCAGTGTCATCGGTGAAGAGACCCAGTACTTC. It is translated as CASSVIGEETQYF.

The gene calls are TRBV18 and TRBJ2-5, with D possibly TRBD2 on 6 matching bases. In germline, CDR1 is KGHSH, CDR2 LQKENI. Trimming shortened V by 6 bases and J by 1 base, and 9 bases separated the two germline ends. The CDR3 length is 13 residues. DNA of the CDR3: TGTGCCAGCTCGCGGGGTTTCCAAGAGACCCAGTACTTC. Translated: CASSRGFQETQYF.

This clone was detected only a few times. The rearrangement links TRBV7-2 to TRBJ2-3, with a possible D match to TRBD2 (5 bases). Trimming removed 8 bases from V and 5 bases from J, with 20 bases in between. This CDR3 is built from 15 residues. Per the germline V gene, CDR1 is SGHTA and CDR2 is FQGNSA. CDR3 in DNA: TGTGCCAGCTCATCGGGGAGAGGGCTCCAAGATACGCAGTATTTT. Its translation: CASSSGRGLQDTQYF. Using reference TRBV7-2 and TRBJ2-3 for the parts outside the CDR3, the full variable domain is GAGVSQSPSNKVTEKGKDVELRCDPISGHTALYWYRQSLGQGLEFLIYFQGNSAPDKSGLPSDRFSAERTGGSVSTLTIQRTQQEDSAVYLCASSSGRGLQDTQYFGPGTRLTVL.

The chain combines TRBV5-6 with TRBJ1-6; 8 bases are a match to TRBD1. The CDR3 contains 14 residues. The J segment lost 10 bases and the V segment lost 2 bases, leaving 5 bases of the junction unmatched. Germline CDR1 reads SGHDT; CDR2 reads YYEEEE. The DNA of the CDR3 is TGTGCCAGCAGCTTTTTCCAGGGGGCATCACCCCTCCACTTT. Translated: CASSFFQGASPLHF.

The chain has TRBV5-6 and TRBJ1-2; no firm D call. From germline, CDR1 is SGHDT and CDR2 YYEEEE. Trimming pared 1 base from V and 7 bases from J, leaving 11 bases between. The CDR3 has 13 residues. CDR3 DNA sequence: TGTGCCAGCAGCTTGCCCGTCAGTGGTGGCTACACCTTC. Protein sequence: CASSLPVSGGYTF.

V is TRBV29-1 and J is TRBJ2-2; no clear D gene. This CDR3 is built from 14 residues. CDR1 is SQVTM, CDR2 ANQGSEA, per germline. Trimming shortened V by 6 bases and J by 3 bases, and 14 bases separated the two germline ends. The chain's CDR3 is CSVSRGVDTGELFF. As DNA, the CDR3 is TGCAGCGTGTCAAGAGGCGTCGACACCGGGGAGCTGTTTTTT.

The sample holds one count of this clone. V usage is TRBV15 and J usage is TRBJ2-1, with 8 positions matching TRBD1. Germline lookup yields CDR1 LNHNV and CDR2 YYDKDF (reference sequence). The V segment lost 3 bases and the J segment 6 bases; nucleotides outside the gene matches: 10. This CDR3 is built from 16 residues. In nucleotides, the CDR3 is TGTGCCACCAGCAGTGGGGGGACAGGCTGGAGCAATGAGCAGTTCTTC. It yields the protein CATSSGGTGWSNEQFF.

The chain couples TRBV5-1 to TRBJ2-3; D may be TRBD2 (6 bases). The CDR3 runs 15 residues. From germline, CDR1 is SGHRS and CDR2 YFSETQ. Trimming took 0 bases from V and 2 from J, leaving 10 bases between them. The CDR3 coding sequence is TGCGCCAGCAGCTTGGGACTAGAGTACACAGATACGCAGTATTTT. Encoded protein: CASSLGLEYTDTQYF.

V and J are TRBV10-3 and TRBJ2-1, with D hard to call. CDR3 length equals 12 residues. Germline V lookup: CDR1 ENHRY, CDR2 SYGVKD. The V and J ends lost 11 bases and 2 bases respectively, with 10 bases between them. The CDR3 reads CAASSTYNEQFF. In DNA, the CDR3 is TGTGCCGCGAGTAGTACCTACAATGAGCAGTTCTTC.

The V gene is TRBV7-2, the J gene TRBJ1-1; D perhaps matches TRBD1 (5 bases). CDR3 length equals 13 residues. With 5 bases removed from V and 5 bases from J, the gap between germline ends came to 12 bases. From germline, CDR1 is SGHTA and CDR2 FQGNSA. The CDR3 sequence: CASSHRGITEAFF. The CDR3 DNA reads TGTGCCAGCAGCCATCGGGGGATTACTGAAGCTTTCTTT.

The CDR3 loop reads CASRSGTGVPGELFF. In nucleotides, the CDR3 is TGTGCCAGCAGATCCGGGACAGGGGTACCCGGGGAGCTGTTTTTT. The rearrangement joins TRBV6-1 to TRBJ2-2; 10 bases fit TRBD1. CDR1 MNHNS and CDR2 SASEGT come from the germline V gene. This CDR3 is built from 15 residues. After removal of 6 bases from V and 6 bases from J, the junction contained 7 bases not matched to a gene.

The chain employs TRBV5-1 and TRBJ2-7, with D tentatively TRBD2 (6 bases). The germline gives CDR1 SGHRS, CDR2 YFSETQ. V gave up 3 bases and J gave up 7 bases, with 23 bases separating them. This CDR3 has 16 amino acids. The CDR3 nucleotides read TGCGCCAGCAGCTCCGAAGACCCTAGACTGAGCGGGGAGCAGTACTTC. Its protein product is CASSSEDPRLSGEQYF.

The chain employs TRBV18 and TRBJ2-5; 13 bases match TRBD2. The CDR3 loop spans 16 amino acids. The germline CDR1 and CDR2 sequences are KGHSH and LQKENI. The J segment lost 5 bases and the V segment lost 3 bases, leaving 6 bases of the junction unmatched. In DNA form, the CDR3 reads TGTGCCAGCTCACCCGGACTAGCGGGGGTGCGGGAGACCCAGTACTTC. This codes for CASSPGLAGVRETQYF.

This rearrangement joins TRBV19 to TRBJ1-2; 9 bases map to TRBD1. This CDR3 has 16 residues. The junction had 10 bases not matched to a gene; V was cut back by 7 bases and J by 1 base. Per germline, CDR1 LNHDA and CDR2 SQIVND (reference sequence). The CDR3 region is CASIGTGFSFNYGYTF. The CDR3 region has the DNA TGTGCCAGTATAGGGACAGGGTTCTCATTTAACTATGGCTACACCTTC.

The rearrangement uses TRBV6-1 and TRBJ1-5, with D uncertain. Germline CDR1 is MNHNS and CDR2 is SASEGT. V was clipped by 3 bases and J by 0 bases, with 12 bases between them. The CDR3 spans 16 residues. CDR3 in DNA: TGTGCCAGCAGTGAGGGTTCGGCGGCTAGCAATCAGCCCCAGCATTTT. This translates into CASSEGSAASNQPQHF.